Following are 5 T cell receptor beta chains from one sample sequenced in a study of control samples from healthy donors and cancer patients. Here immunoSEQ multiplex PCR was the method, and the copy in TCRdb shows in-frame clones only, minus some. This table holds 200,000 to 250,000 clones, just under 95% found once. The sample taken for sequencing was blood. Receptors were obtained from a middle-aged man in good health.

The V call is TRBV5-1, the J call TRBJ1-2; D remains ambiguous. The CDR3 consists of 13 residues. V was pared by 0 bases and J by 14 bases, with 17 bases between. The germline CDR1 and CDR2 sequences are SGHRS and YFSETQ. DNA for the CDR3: TGCGCCAGCAGCTTGGCCACAGACGCGGTTGGGACCTTC. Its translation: CASSLATDAVGTF.

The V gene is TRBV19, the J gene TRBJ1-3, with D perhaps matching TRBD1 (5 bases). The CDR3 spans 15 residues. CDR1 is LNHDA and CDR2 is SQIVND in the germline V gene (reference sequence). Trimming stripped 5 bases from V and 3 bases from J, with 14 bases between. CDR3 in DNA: TGTGCCAGTAGTCGTCTTCGGGGCAGTGGAAACACCATATATTTT. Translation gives CASSRLRGSGNTIYF.

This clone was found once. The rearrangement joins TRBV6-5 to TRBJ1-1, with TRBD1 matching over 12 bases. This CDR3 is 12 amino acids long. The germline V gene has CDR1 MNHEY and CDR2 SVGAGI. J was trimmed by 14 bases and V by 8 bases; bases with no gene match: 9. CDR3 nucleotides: TGTGCCAGCTCCCCGGGACAGGGGGCCAGCTTCTTT. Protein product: CASSPGQGASFF.

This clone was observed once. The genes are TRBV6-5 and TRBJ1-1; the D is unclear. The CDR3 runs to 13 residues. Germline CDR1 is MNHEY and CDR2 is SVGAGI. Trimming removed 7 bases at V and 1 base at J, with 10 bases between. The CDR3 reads CASNRKENTEAFF. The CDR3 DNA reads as TGTGCCAGCAACCGAAAGGAGAACACTGAAGCTTTCTTT.

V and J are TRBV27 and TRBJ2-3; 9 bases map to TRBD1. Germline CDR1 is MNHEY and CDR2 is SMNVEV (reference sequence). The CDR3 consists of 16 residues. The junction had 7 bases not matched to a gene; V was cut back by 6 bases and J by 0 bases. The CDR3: CASRDRGLGSTDTQYF. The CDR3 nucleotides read TGTGCCAGCAGGGACAGGGGATTGGGAAGCACAGATACGCAGTATTTT.